Listed here are 3 T cell receptor beta chains from one sample, sequenced in a study of shared clonotypes between healthy human individuals. The repertoire was sequenced with immunoSEQ multiplex PCR; TCRdb's copy has only in-frame clones and lacks some. Of about 1 million clones in the sample, approximately 70% are singletons; the top ten hold around 1.4%. The sample was memory CD4+ T cells sorted from blood. Subset given: CD45RA-negative fraction. The receptors originated from a man between 18 and 29 years old in good health.

This clone has just a few counts. The chain recombines TRBV6-5 with TRBJ2-1, with D possibly matching TRBD2 (7 bases). CDR3 length: 14 amino acids. The germline V gene has CDR1 MNHEY and CDR2 SVGAGI. Trimming removed 8 bases at V and 2 bases at J, with 13 bases between. The CDR3 DNA reads as TGTGCCAGCGGTCCCGGGGGGCCCTACAATGAGCAGTTCTTC. Protein: CASGPGGPYNEQFF.

V gene TRBV2 combines with J gene TRBJ2-3; TRBD2 agrees at 11 bases. The CDR3 length is 16 residues. Trimming at V came to 7 bases and at J to 2 bases, leaving 8 bases not matched to a gene. Per germline, CDR1 SNHLY and CDR2 FYNNEI. In DNA form, the CDR3 reads TGTGCCAGCATCCTAGTAGCGGGAGGGAACACAGATACGCAGTATTTT. Its protein is CASILVAGGNTDTQYF.

The V gene is TRBV18, the J gene TRBJ2-4; D not certain. The V end lost 2 bases, the J end lost 12 bases, and 8 bases lay between the germline ends. The germline V gene has CDR1 KGHSH and CDR2 LQKENI. The CDR3 contains 11 residues. CDR3 in amino acids: CASSPGESQYF. DNA for the CDR3: TGTGCCAGCTCACCAGGGGAAAGTCAGTACTTC.